This TCR beta chain was captured in a study of T cells in women clearing cervical HPV infection. Cervical HPV DNA detected by MY09/MY11 PCR, typed by dot-blot. Broader study findings: Repertoire richness, not evenness, was significantly elevated in CIN3+ cases versus controls. Cases and controls were distinguished at AUC about 0.86 by richness and V genes.

Comment on this clone: Its antigen remains unidentified. The DNA ends 3 residues before the CDR3 does, and the rest of the CDR3 is filled in from the germline J gene.

The CDR3 contains 15 residues. Trimming pared 1 base from V and 4 bases from J, leaving 8 bases between. From germline, CDR1 is MNHNS and CDR2 SASEGT. Clones were sequenced by immunoSEQ multiplex PCR, and TCRdb holds only the in-frame ones, with some missing. Its table records approximately 30,000 clones. The sequenced sample was blood buffy coat. This TCR was recovered from a woman between 18 and 70 years old with a cervical HPV16 infection that either progressed to CIN3+ or cleared (not recorded which). This rearrangement joins TRBV6-1 to TRBJ1-6; weak D call: TRBD1 (5 bases). The CDR3 DNA, read in part, is TGTGCCAGCAGTGAAGGAGGGGCGTATAATTCACCC. It encodes CASSEGGAYNSP. The full-length CDR3 reads as CASSEGGAYNSPLHF.